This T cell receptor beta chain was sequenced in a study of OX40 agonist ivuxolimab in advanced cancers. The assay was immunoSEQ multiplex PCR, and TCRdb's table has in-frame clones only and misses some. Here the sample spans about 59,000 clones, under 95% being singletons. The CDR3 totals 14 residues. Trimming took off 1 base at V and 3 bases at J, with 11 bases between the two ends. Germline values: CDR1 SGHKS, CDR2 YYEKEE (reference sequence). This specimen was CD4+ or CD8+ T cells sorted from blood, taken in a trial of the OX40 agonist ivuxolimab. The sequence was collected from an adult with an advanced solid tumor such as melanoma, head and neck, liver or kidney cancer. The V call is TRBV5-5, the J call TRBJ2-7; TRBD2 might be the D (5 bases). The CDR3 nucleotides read TGTGCCAGCAGCTTGACTAGGAATCACTACGAGCAGTACTTC. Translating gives CASSLTRNHYEQYF.